One sample yielded the 14 T cell receptor beta chains listed below, sequenced in a study of human T cells and chemical hapten exposure. Specified time point: patch test 1, 2 weeks after DPC sensitization. Treatment given: therapeutic diphenylcyclopropenone sensitization with weekly scalp DPC. TCRdb reprocessed the RACE reads via MiXCR and lists one record per CDR3 protein. This sample yields approximately 100,000 distinct CDR3 sequences, of which approximately 10% are seen a single time; around 3.5% belongs to the top ten. Material: whole blood, obtained in connection with sensitization to the hapten diphenylcyclopropenone (DPC). These receptors all stem from a woman aged 40 to 50 with alopecia areata. Some clones in this sample may be carry-over from other donors' samples.

This clonotype appeared many times. The V and J genes are TRBV7-2 and TRBJ1-6, with 8 bases lining up with TRBD1. Germline V CDR1 and CDR2: SGHTA, FQGNSA. The CDR3 runs to 16 residues. V trimming: 5 bases; J trimming: 4 bases; junction bases outside the gene matches: 7. The CDR3 DNA is TGTGCCAGCAGCCTATCGGGACAGGAGTATAATTCACCCCTCCACTTT. It is translated as CASSLSGQEYNSPLHF.

The table lists this clonotype with a few counts. The J gene is TRBJ2-7, the V gene TRBV18; 8 nucleotides line up with TRBD2. The CDR3 is 14 amino acids. Germline CDR1 and CDR2: KGHSH and LQKENI. V was clipped by 0 bases and J by 7 bases; unmatched bases: 5. CDR3 sequence reads: CASSPPTRGGEQYF. In DNA form, the CDR3 reads TGTGCCAGCTCACCACCAACCCGCGGGGGGGAGCAGTACTTC.

This clonotype came up many times. The chain is built from TRBV20-1 and TRBJ2-5, with a weak D call TRBD1 (6 bases). Germline assignment: CDR1 DFQATT and CDR2 SNEGSKA (reference sequence). Trimming took 5 bases from V and 1 from J, leaving 17 bases between them. The CDR3 has 15 amino acids. The CDR3 spells CSAGISQGTQETQYF. CDR3 coding DNA: TGCAGTGCTGGGATCTCCCAGGGGACCCAAGAGACCCAGTACTTC.

This clonotype was seen a handful of times. The DNA of the CDR3 is TGTGCCAGCTCACCAGTGCAGGGGAAGAATAGCAATCAGCCCCAGCATTTT. It yields the protein CASSPVQGKNSNQPQHF. The rearrangement links TRBV18 to TRBJ1-5, with a tentative D call TRBD1 (6 bases). The V gene lost 2 bases and the J gene lost 0 bases, with 14 bases spanning the gap. Germline assignment: CDR1 KGHSH and CDR2 LQKENI. This CDR3 comprises 17 residues.

This clonotype was counted only a few times. The CDR3 DNA sequence: TGTGCCACCTCGGGAGTTATGAACACCGGGGAGCTGTTTTTT. Protein product: CATSGVMNTGELFF. The chain couples TRBV6-1 to TRBJ2-2; TRBD2 might be the D (6 bases). V shed 10 bases and J shed 1 base, with 13 bases lying between them. Germline values: CDR1 MNHNS, CDR2 SASEGT. The CDR3 spans 14 residues.

The sample holds many counts of this clonotype. The V call is TRBV12-3 or TRBV12-4, the J call TRBJ2-1, with 11 bases lining up with TRBD2. The CDR3 has 15 amino acids. The V segment lost 6 bases and the J segment 4 bases; nucleotides outside the gene matches: 5. In DNA form, the CDR3 reads TGTGCCAGCAGATACGGGACTAGCGGTTACAATGAGCAGTTCTTC. The encoded protein is CASRYGTSGYNEQFF.

The chain recombines TRBV12-3 or TRBV12-4 with TRBJ2-3; D remains ambiguous. This CDR3 is 12 amino acids long. Trimming stripped 6 bases from V and 3 bases from J, with 7 bases between. The CDR3 loop reads CASRGITDTQYF. The DNA of the CDR3 is TGTGCCAGCAGGGGGATTACAGATACGCAGTATTTT.

A few counts support this clonotype. CDR3 DNA sequence: TGCAGTGCTAGAGATCTGAGCCGCTCCTACAATGAGCAGTTCTTC. This gives the protein CSARDLSRSYNEQFF. V gene TRBV20-1 combines with J gene TRBJ2-1; D unresolved. Germline V CDR1 and CDR2: DFQATT, SNEGSKA (reference sequence). This CDR3 contains 15 residues. The V end was cut by 0 bases, the J end by 0 bases, with 9 bases between.

J is TRBJ2-5 and V is TRBV10-3, with 11 nucleotides matching TRBD2. From germline, CDR1 is ENHRY and CDR2 SYGVKD. CDR3 length: 14 residues. The ends lost 4 bases at V and 2 bases at J; junction bases unmatched: 0. CDR3 residues: CAISVAGGQETQYF. DNA of the CDR3: TGTGCCATCAGTGTAGCGGGGGGGCAAGAGACCCAGTACTTC.

This clonotype was counted at least ten times. V gene TRBV24-1 combines with J gene TRBJ2-4, with TRBD1 identical over 11 bases. Germline CDR1 and CDR2: KGHDR and SFDVKD. Trimming cost V 4 bases and J 5 bases; bases outside gene matches: 6. The CDR3 loop spans 16 amino acids. The CDR3 sequence: CATSETGQGAQNIQYF. In DNA, the CDR3 is TGTGCCACCAGTGAGACCGGACAGGGGGCTCAAAACATTCAGTACTTC.

The chain combines TRBV12-3 or TRBV12-4 with TRBJ1-2, with a possible D match to TRBD1 (6 bases). V was pared by 3 bases and J by 5 bases, with 10 bases between. CDR3 size: 13 residues. CDR3 in amino acids: CASSFRTDYGYTF. The DNA of the CDR3 is TGTGCCAGCAGTTTCCGGACAGATTATGGCTACACCTTC.

This clonotype showed up just a few times. The V call is TRBV15, the J call TRBJ1-3; D is uncertain. The germline V gene encodes CDR1 LNHNV and CDR2 YYDKDF (reference sequence). V gave up 0 bases and J gave up 0 bases, with 6 bases separating them. There are 15 residues in the CDR3. The CDR3 DNA follows: TGTGCCACCAGCAGAGATGTCTTCTCTGGAAACACCATATATTTT. Its translation: CATSRDVFSGNTIYF.

This chain links TRBV7-6 with TRBJ1-1; a possible D gene is TRBD1 (6 bases). Germline CDR1 SGHVS, CDR2 FNYEAQ. The V end lost 4 bases, the J end lost 4 bases, and 13 bases lay between the germline ends. The CDR3 runs to 14 residues. The CDR3 here is CASSSGGAFTEAFF. The CDR3, as DNA: TGTGCCAGCAGCTCCGGGGGCGCCTTCACTGAAGCTTTCTTT.

This clonotype is labeled as medium-sized. This rearrangement joins TRBV4-1 to TRBJ2-1, with D maybe TRBD2 (6 bases). V lost 5 bases and J 6 bases, leaving 17 bases between the germline ends. CDR3 length: 15 amino acids. Germline V lookup: CDR1 MGHRA, CDR2 YSYEKL. In DNA form, the CDR3 reads TGCGCCAGCAGCTCAGTCCTAGCGCCAGGCAATGAGCAGTTCTTC. Translation gives CASSSVLAPGNEQFF.